These 19 T cell receptor beta chains were all obtained from the same sample, sequenced in a study of shared clonotypes between healthy human individuals. Generated by immunoSEQ multiplex PCR, the TCRdb table keeps only in-frame clones and is missing some. The sample lists 470,000 or so clones, over 70% occurring once. Sequenced sample: PBMCs. These receptor sequences come from a woman aged 40 to 50 in good health. Some clones in this sample may be carry-over from other donors' samples.

In regard to this clone: A far larger clone differs by one base, so this is likely a read error. This chain joins TRBV10-2 and TRBJ1-2, with D tentatively TRBD1 (6 bases). CDR3 size: 16 residues. V lost 2 bases, J lost 4 bases, and 17 bases lay in between. The germline CDR1 and CDR2 sequences are WSHSY and SAAADI. In nucleotides, the CDR3 is TGCGCCAGCAGTGAGACCCCACAGGGTTTTAGCTATGGCTACACCTTC. It codes for CASSETPQGFSYGYTF.

In its sample, this clone was seen many times. This rearrangement joins TRBV7-9 to TRBJ1-2; no definite D call. This CDR3 region has 13 residues. CDR1 and CDR2 from the germline V gene are SEHNR and FQNEAQ (reference sequence). V lost 5 bases to trimming and J lost 0 bases, with 7 bases between them. This CDR3 reads CASSDRTNYGYTF. Here the CDR3 DNA reads TGTGCCAGCAGCGACCGGACTAACTATGGCTACACCTTC.

This clone was seen more than once but under ten times. The chain is built from TRBV5-4 and TRBJ2-1; 7 nucleotides match TRBD1. The trim removed 4 bases at V and 7 bases at J, leaving 5 bases unmatched. This CDR3 is 13 amino acids long. The germline V gene has CDR1 SGHNT and CDR2 YYREEE (reference sequence). The CDR3 is CASSEDRLNEQFF. The CDR3 DNA reads as TGTGCCAGCAGCGAGGACAGGTTGAATGAGCAGTTCTTC. The full variable domain, with the rest looked up from reference TRBV5-4 and TRBJ2-1, is ETGVTQSPTHLIKTRGQQVTLRCSSQSGHNTVSWYQQALGQGPQFIFQYYREEENGRGNFPPRFSGLQFPNYSSELNVNALELDDSALYLCASSEDRLNEQFFGPGTRLTVL.

On this clone itself: Only one base separates this from a far larger clonotype, so it likely reflects a read error. The rearrangement uses TRBV25-1 and TRBJ1-1, with 7 bases matching TRBD1. The CDR3 extends over 17 amino acids. CDR1 and CDR2 (germline): MGHDK, SYGVNS. V dropped 0 bases and J dropped 3; count of bases not matched to a gene: 10. CDR3 amino acids: CASSEYATGQGDTEAFF. The CDR3 nucleotides are TGTGCCAGCAGTGAATATGCGACTGGGCAGGGGGACACTGAAGCTTTCTTT.

About this clone: Since a far larger clone is one base different, this is likely a read error. This sample includes further DNA sequences coding for the same CDR3. V and J are TRBV7-2 and TRBJ1-1, with D perhaps matching TRBD1 (5 bases). The CDR3 has 15 residues. Germline V gives CDR1 SGHTA, CDR2 FQGNSA. The CDR3: CASSSTGTGRTEAFF. CDR3 in DNA: TGTGCTAGCAGCTCGACCGGGACCGGGAGGACTGAAGCTTTCTTT.

A word on this clone: A far larger clone lies a single base away; this is likely a read error. This chain links TRBV28 with TRBJ2-7; no definite D call. The ends were cut back, 2 bases at V and 2 bases at J, with 7 bases in the middle. The CDR3 is made up of 13 amino acids. Germline CDR1 MDHEN, CDR2 SYDVKM. The CDR3 coding sequence is TGTGCCAGCAGTTTAACTACCCCCTACGAGCAGTACTTC. Its protein product is CASSLTTPYEQYF.

This clone occurred a few times. V gene TRBV6-5 combines with J gene TRBJ2-6; possible D gene TRBD1, 6 bases. The CDR3 spans 15 residues. Germline assignment: CDR1 MNHEY and CDR2 SVGAGI. Deletions cut 6 bases from V and 1 base from J, with 10 bases between. The CDR3 nucleotides are TGTGCCAGCAGGCCACAGGGATCTGGGGCCAACGTCCTGACTTTC. It codes for CASRPQGSGANVLTF.

The chain links TRBV28 to TRBJ1-2, with a possible D match to TRBD1 (5 bases). V was shortened by 7 bases and J by 5 bases, with 23 bases between the two germline ends. This CDR3 is 16 amino acids long. Germline V CDR1 and CDR2: MDHEN, SYDVKM. The CDR3 DNA follows: TGTGCCAGCACCACTACGGCGGGGGGGGAAGCATATGGCTACACCTTC. Protein product: CASTTTAGGEAYGYTF.

The table lists this clone with a few counts. The chain is built from TRBV5-4 and TRBJ2-7; tentatively, D is TRBD2 (6 bases). The V end was cut by 1 base, the J end by 2 bases, with 7 bases between. The length of the CDR3 is 13 residues. Looked up from germline, CDR1 is SGHNT and CDR2 is YYREEE (reference sequence). The CDR3 loop reads CASSLWGAYEQYF. DNA of the CDR3: TGTGCCAGCAGCTTGTGGGGGGCCTACGAGCAGTACTTC. Complete variable domain (other parts from reference TRBV5-4 and TRBJ2-7): ETGVTQSPTHLIKTRGQQVTLRCSSQSGHNTVSWYQQALGQGPQFIFQYYREEENGRGNFPPRFSGLQFPNYSSELNVNALELDDSALYLCASSLWGAYEQYFGPGTRLTVT.

The rearrangement uses TRBV7-9 and TRBJ1-4; a possible D gene is TRBD1 (5 bases). The CDR3 totals 15 residues. Germline values: CDR1 SEHNR, CDR2 FQNEAQ (reference sequence). V lost 7 bases to trimming and J lost 0 bases, with 12 bases between them. The CDR3 loop reads CASTPPRATNEKLFF. CDR3 DNA: TGTGCCAGCACCCCCCCCAGGGCAACTAATGAAAAACTGTTTTTT.

For this clone: This probably arose from a read error, given a far larger clone one base away. The chain uses TRBV18 and TRBJ1-5, with 7 nucleotides matching TRBD1. The CDR3 covers 16 residues. Germline loops: CDR1 KGHSH, CDR2 LQKENI. CDR3: CASLPLGGFGNQPQHF. The DNA for the CDR3 is TGTGCCAGCTTACCATTAGGGGGCTTCGGCAATCAGCCCCAGCATTTT.

V usage is TRBV7-3 and J usage is TRBJ2-2; 8 bases agree with TRBD2. CDR1 is SGHTA, CDR2 FQGTGA, per germline. The CDR3 has 16 amino acids. Trimming removed 3 bases from V and 6 bases from J; junction bases left unmatched: 9. The CDR3 protein is CASSFFGRAGSGELFF. The DNA of the CDR3 is TGTGCCAGCAGCTTTTTCGGGAGGGCCGGTTCCGGGGAGCTGTTTTTT.

The chain joins TRBV2 to TRBJ2-7; 10 nucleotides agree with TRBD2. CDR1 is SNHLY, CDR2 FYNNEI, per germline. This CDR3 region has 15 residues. Unmatched junction bases numbered 5, after V lost 4 bases and J lost 2 bases. In nucleotides, the CDR3 is TGTGCCAGCAGTGCCGGCCTAGCGGGAGCCTACGAGCAGTACTTC. It encodes CASSAGLAGAYEQYF.

This clone was detected only a few times. A read error may explain this, as a much larger clone is one base away. Other nucleotide sequences in the sample specify the same CDR3. The chain recombines TRBV7-2 with TRBJ2-1; D might be TRBD2 (5 bases). This CDR3 has 17 amino acids. Germline CDR1 SGHTA, CDR2 FQGNSA. The DNA of the CDR3 is TGTGCCAGTAGCTTAAACGCGCGGCTAGCCGGTTACAATGAGCAGTTCTTC. Translating gives CASSLNARLAGYNEQFF.

In this sample, this clone turned up a few times. The chain carries TRBV6-1 and TRBJ1-3, with no clear D. The CDR3 runs 15 residues. Germline V gene sequence: CDR1 MNHNS, CDR2 SASEGT. Trimming took off 1 base at V and 0 bases at J, with 7 bases between the two ends. DNA for the CDR3: TGTGCCAGCAGTGAAGAGGAGGGCTCTGGAAACACCATATATTTT. It specifies CASSEEEGSGNTIYF.

Of note for this clone: This same CDR3 is encoded by further DNA sequences in the sample. The chain links TRBV19 to TRBJ1-4; 7 bases agree with TRBD1. J gave up 5 bases and V 4 bases, and 4 bases lay outside the gene matches. The CDR3 runs 14 residues. CDR1 LNHDA and CDR2 SQIVND come from the germline V gene (reference sequence). CDR3 in DNA: TGTGCCAGTAGTACCCCGGGACAGAATGAAAAACTGTTTTTT. This sequence encodes CASSTPGQNEKLFF.

Concerning this clone: One end of the junction varies from germline; a read error may be responsible. The chain recombines TRBV7-9 with TRBJ1-4; D not resolved. The CDR3 consists of 16 residues. CDR1 is SEHNR, CDR2 FQNEAQ, per germline (reference sequence). The CDR3 reads CASSQGRVVTNEKLFF. The CDR3 region has the DNA TGCGCCAGCAGCCAAGGTCGGGTCGTCACTAATGAAAAACTGTTTTTT.

There are a few counts of this clone. The rearrangement joins TRBV5-6 to TRBJ1-5, with 7 bases matching TRBD1. With 4 bases clipped from V and 11 bases from J, the junction kept 9 bases outside the gene matches. Germline V lookup: CDR1 SGHDT, CDR2 YYEEEE. The CDR3 loop spans 13 amino acids. The CDR3 is CASSVTGASAQHF. The CDR3 region has the DNA TGTGCCAGCAGCGTCACAGGGGCGTCAGCCCAGCATTTT.

This chain joins TRBV5-4 and TRBJ2-1; D may correspond to TRBD1 or TRBD2 (5 bases each). Trimming pared 4 bases from V and 0 bases from J, leaving 11 bases between. The V gene's germline CDR1 is SGHNT and CDR2 YYREEE (reference sequence). The length of the CDR3 is 15 residues. CDR3 region: CASSLPGSSYNEQFF. The DNA of the CDR3 is TGTGCCAGCAGCCTCCCAGGGAGCTCCTACAATGAGCAGTTCTTC.